This T cell receptor beta chain stems from a study of blood T cell repertoires in COVID-19. Study context: The origin of the acute and convalescent COVID-19 samples was the United States, Italy and Spain. T cells, B-cell-depleted T cells, or PBMCs provided the cDNA or gDNA that served as material.

In the authors' workflow: Using reference gene primer amplification, nucleated cell counts were estimated. Sequencing was performed with immunoSEQ multiplex PCR; in TCRdb, only in-frame clones are kept and a portion is missing. D and trimming were read from the DNA, whereas the V and J calls and clone size are those reported in that table. The repertoire holds roughly 260,000 clones, with more than 80% as singletons. Germline V lookup: CDR1 KGHDR, CDR2 SFDVKD. The length of the CDR3 is 16 residues. In the case of this clone: The junction differs from germline at one of its ends, possibly a read error.

The rearrangement uses TRBV24-1 and TRBJ2-1; 13 bases are shared with TRBD2. The sequencing input was peripheral blood. The sequence was obtained from a woman aged 40 to 50 with acute or convalescent COVID-19. CDR3 sequence: CATSDPIGTSGVGRIF. The CDR3 DNA reads TGTGCCACCAGTGATCCGATCGGGACTAGCGGGGTCGGGAGGATCTTC.